What follows are 22 T cell receptor beta chains derived from one specimen sequenced in a study of T-cell reconstitution after alpha-beta-depleted transplantation in children (dated by TCRdb to between 2015 and 2016). Sample treatment or condition, as interpreted from the label and publication: allogeneic hematopoietic cell transplantation with graft depleted of TCRalphabeta T cells and CD19 B cells. To prepare the library, PCR was applied. TCRdb shows the sequencer as Illumina HiSeq 2500. Molecular barcoding was employed in the preparation of TCR libraries, with unique molecular identifiers being used to normalize TCRbeta repertoire quantification. TCRdb trimmed the raw reads at Q25, called clones with MiXCR and kept productive beta chains. Rows with one shared CDR3 protein collapse into an entry with the most common genes and DNA. Here the sample has more than 400,000 distinct CDR3 sequences; over 40% occur a single time. Around a quarter of the sample goes to the ten largest clones.

The specimen comprised PBMCs, sampled before TCRalphabeta/CD19-depleted stem cell transplant. The receptors derive from a girl under 10 years old with aplastic anemia, due to receive a stem cell transplant.

The sample holds a few counts of this clonotype. CDR3 DNA: TGTGCCAGCAGTGAATTTGCGAATTCACCCCTCCACTTT. Protein product: CASSEFANSPLHF. The rearrangement uses TRBV6-1 and TRBJ1-6, with D unresolved. V lost 2 bases and J 7 bases, leaving 6 bases between the germline ends. Germline V CDR1 and CDR2: MNHNS, SASEGT. This CDR3 contains 13 residues.

Only one count was recorded for this clonotype. V gene TRBV28 combines with J gene TRBJ1-5; 8 bases align to TRBD1. This CDR3 has 13 residues. Looked up from germline, CDR1 is MDHEN and CDR2 is SYDVKM. With 11 bases clipped from V and 4 bases from J, the junction kept 7 bases outside the gene matches. CDR3 amino acids: CAAGTGLNQPQHF. The CDR3 region has the DNA TGTGCCGCCGGGACAGGCTTAAATCAGCCCCAGCATTTT.

V and J are TRBV12-3 or TRBV12-4 and TRBJ1-5; TRBD1 matches at 9 bases. CDR3 length equals 15 residues. Trimming removed 6 bases from V and 1 base from J; junction bases left unmatched: 4. CDR3 sequence reads: CASSPTGGSNQPQHF. CDR3 sequence (DNA): TGTGCCAGCAGCCCTACAGGGGGCAGCAATCAGCCCCAGCATTTT.

The chain joins TRBV6-2 or TRBV6-3 to TRBJ2-6, with TRBD2 identical over 11 bases. CDR1 MNHEY and CDR2 SVGEGT come from the germline V gene. The CDR3 totals 20 residues. V was clipped by 6 bases and J by 0 bases; unmatched bases: 13. The CDR3: CASSPAGLAGGRSGANVLTF. CDR3 DNA sequence: TGTGCCAGCAGCCCCGCGGGGCTAGCGGGAGGCCGCTCTGGGGCCAACGTCCTGACTTTC.

Ten or more counts support this clonotype. Here the CDR3 reads CATSDQRYEQFF. The CDR3 region has the DNA TGTGCCACCAGTGACCAGAGATATGAGCAGTTCTTC. The chain has TRBV24-1 and TRBJ2-1; D call uncertain. V gave up 4 bases and J gave up 8 bases, with 8 bases separating them. Germline assignment: CDR1 KGHDR and CDR2 SFDVKD. There are 12 residues in the CDR3.

The chain carries TRBV7-3 and TRBJ2-1, with 7 bases identical to TRBD2. This CDR3 comprises 15 residues. CDR1 SGHTA and CDR2 FQGTGA come from the germline V gene. With 4 bases clipped from V and 3 bases from J, the junction kept 6 bases outside the gene matches. In nucleotides, the CDR3 is TGTGCCAGCAGCTATTCCCTAGCGGACTACAATGAGCAGTTCTTC. Translated: CASSYSLADYNEQFF.

This clonotype was seen at least ten times. V gene TRBV5-5 combines with J gene TRBJ2-2; either TRBD1 or TRBD2 may supply D (5 bases each). Trimming took off 3 bases at V and 1 base at J, with 16 bases between the two ends. The CDR3 has 17 amino acids. Germline assignment: CDR1 SGHKS and CDR2 YYEKEE (reference sequence). The DNA for the CDR3 is TGTGCCAGCAGCTCGCGCCCGGGACCCGTGAACACCGGGGAGCTGTTTTTT. It encodes CASSSRPGPVNTGELFF.

In its sample, this clonotype was seen a few times. The V and J genes are TRBV20-1 and TRBJ2-3; 9 bases line up with TRBD2. V trimming: 1 base; J trimming: 4 bases; junction bases outside the gene matches: 6. Germline V lookup: CDR1 DFQATT, CDR2 SNEGSKA (reference sequence). The CDR3 totals 15 residues. CDR3: CSARGAGGHADTQYF. The CDR3 DNA reads as TGCAGTGCTAGAGGGGCGGGAGGGCATGCAGATACGCAGTATTTT.

J is TRBJ2-3 and V is TRBV5-1, with 10 nucleotides matching TRBD2. Germline assignment: CDR1 SGHRS and CDR2 YFSETQ. V was pared by 3 bases and J by 3 bases, with 10 bases of the junction left unmatched. The CDR3 covers 17 residues. In DNA, the CDR3 is TGCGCCAGCAGCTCGACTTTACTAGCGGGAATGACAGATACGCAGTATTTT. This codes for CASSSTLLAGMTDTQYF.

This clonotype has only a few counts. CDR3 nucleotide sequence: TGTGCCAGCAGTTTAGGACAGGGCGAACATTCACCCCTCCACTTT. Protein sequence: CASSLGQGEHSPLHF. The gene calls are TRBV12-3 or TRBV12-4 and TRBJ1-6; 7 bases fit TRBD1. This CDR3 has 15 amino acids. Trimming removed 1 base from V and 8 bases from J; junction bases left unmatched: 5.

This clonotype was found a few times. This chain links TRBV20-1 with TRBJ2-3, with TRBD2 matching over 14 bases. Germline assignment: CDR1 DFQATT and CDR2 SNEGSKA (reference sequence). J gave up 3 bases and V 6 bases, and 8 bases lay outside the gene matches. This CDR3 comprises 16 residues. The chain's CDR3 is CSANTGTSGRTDTQYF. The CDR3, as DNA: TGCAGTGCGAACACCGGGACTAGCGGGAGAACAGATACGCAGTATTTT.

In its sample, this clonotype was seen a few times. The chain employs TRBV5-4 and TRBJ1-2, with TRBD1 matching 9 bases. This CDR3 region has 15 residues. Per the germline V gene, CDR1 is SGHNT and CDR2 is YYREEE (reference sequence). Losses at the gene ends were 4 bases for V and 3 bases for J; bases not matched to a gene: 7. The CDR3 DNA reads TGTGCCAGCAGCGGAAGGGACAGGGTGGACTATGGCTACACCTTC. Translated, it gives CASSGRDRVDYGYTF.

The chain uses TRBV12-3 or TRBV12-4 and TRBJ2-5, with D tentatively TRBD2 (5 bases). V lost 7 bases and J 5 bases, leaving 23 bases between the germline ends. The CDR3 covers 16 residues. As DNA, the CDR3 is TGTGCCAGCACATCACTCAGCGGAGGCCGCTGGGAGACCCAGTACTTC. Translation: CASTSLSGGRWETQYF.

The genes are TRBV5-4 and TRBJ2-1; a possible D gene is TRBD2 (6 bases). The germline V gene has CDR1 SGHNT and CDR2 YYREEE (reference sequence). The CDR3 runs 16 residues. Trimming removed 4 bases from V and 3 bases from J, with 17 bases in between. The CDR3 DNA is TGTGCCAGCAGCCCGGTCGCAGGAGGGATCTACAATGAGCAGTTCTTC. As protein: CASSPVAGGIYNEQFF.

This chain uses TRBV2 with TRBJ2-7; TRBD1 aligns across 8 bases. The CDR3 runs 15 residues. CDR1 and CDR2 (germline): SNHLY, FYNNEI. V dropped 4 bases and J dropped 2; count of bases not matched to a gene: 7. The CDR3 loop is CASSGGGQVTYEQYF. CDR3 bases: TGTGCCAGCAGTGGAGGGGGACAGGTAACCTACGAGCAGTACTTC.

This clonotype came up a few times. V gene TRBV5-1 combines with J gene TRBJ2-7, with D perhaps matching TRBD2 (5 bases). Trimming stripped 0 bases from V and 7 bases from J, with 8 bases between. This CDR3 has 12 residues. Germline V gene sequence: CDR1 SGHRS, CDR2 YFSETQ. The CDR3 sequence: CASSLATGEQYF. The CDR3, as DNA: TGCGCCAGCAGCTTGGCCACGGGAGAGCAGTACTTC.

This clonotype was recorded once. The chain couples TRBV28 to TRBJ2-1; a possible D gene is TRBD2 (6 bases). In germline, CDR1 is MDHEN, CDR2 SYDVKM. The CDR3 runs to 15 residues. The V end was cut by 1 base, the J end by 4 bases, with 11 bases between. Written as DNA, the CDR3 is TGTGCCAGCAGTTTATTGGGACTTAGGTACAATGAGCAGTTCTTC. It codes for CASSLLGLRYNEQFF.

This clonotype was recorded many times. This chain connects TRBV12-3 or TRBV12-4 to TRBJ2-7; 9 bases fit TRBD2. Losses at the gene ends were 6 bases for V and 4 bases for J; bases not matched to a gene: 7. This CDR3 is built from 14 residues. CDR3 in DNA: TGTGCCAGCAGGCCTCTAGCGGGAAGTTACGAGCAGTACTTC. This gives the protein CASRPLAGSYEQYF.

The chain uses TRBV12-3 or TRBV12-4 and TRBJ1-1; 9 bases agree with TRBD1. The CDR3 runs 17 residues. V was clipped by 5 bases and J by 3 bases; unmatched bases: 13. The CDR3 coding sequence is TGTGCCAGCAGTACTGGACAGGGGCTAGAACTTTACACTGAAGCTTTCTTT. Amino acid sequence: CASSTGQGLELYTEAFF.

The chain links TRBV10-3 to TRBJ2-7; 11 nucleotides match TRBD1. Germline V gene sequence: CDR1 ENHRY, CDR2 SYGVKD. This CDR3 is 13 amino acids long. After removal of 6 bases from V and 7 bases from J, the junction contained 5 bases not matched to a gene. CDR3 in DNA: TGTGCCATCAGGGGACAGGGGGGAGGTGAGCAGTACTTC. This sequence encodes CAIRGQGGGEQYF.

In its sample, this clonotype was seen many times. The gene calls are TRBV12-3 or TRBV12-4 and TRBJ2-2; D gene ambiguous. Trimming shortened V by 0 bases and J by 4 bases, and 0 bases separated the two germline ends. CDR3 length: 12 residues. CDR3 sequence: CASSLATGELFF. CDR3 coding DNA: TGTGCCAGCAGTTTAGCCACCGGGGAGCTGTTTTTT.

This clonotype has at least ten counts. The chain recombines TRBV5-1 with TRBJ2-1; 8 nucleotides match TRBD2. Trimming removed 1 base from V and 5 bases from J; junction bases left unmatched: 8. Looked up from germline, CDR1 is SGHRS and CDR2 is YFSETQ. CDR3 length: 16 amino acids. CDR3 region: CASSLTSGSSNNEQFF. DNA for the CDR3: TGCGCCAGCAGCTTGACCAGCGGGAGTTCCAACAATGAGCAGTTCTTC.